Following are 31 T cell receptor beta chains from one sample sequenced in a study of blood T cell repertoires in COVID-19. The table came from immunoSEQ multiplex PCR; TCRdb's copy has only in-frame clones and leaves some out. Counted here are 250,000 to 300,000 clones, 70% to 90% occurring once; the ten biggest clones make up under 2.5%. Input material: PBMCs or T cells enriched from blood (not recorded which). These receptors were collected from a woman aged 50 to 60 who had recovered from COVID-19.

The rearrangement links TRBV4-1 to TRBJ2-7; 7 nucleotides agree with TRBD1. The CDR3 covers 11 residues. Germline V gene data show CDR1 as MGHRA and CDR2 as YSYEKL. The V and J ends lost 5 bases and 12 bases, in that order; junction bases with no gene match: 7. CDR3 sequence: CASSTGQSLYF. CDR3 in DNA: TGCGCCAGCAGCACGGGACAGTCGCTGTACTTC.

The genes are TRBV21-1 and TRBJ2-6; the table assigns TRBD1, which was not confirmed against the DNA. TRBV21-1 is assigned pseudogene status. The CDR3 totals 18 residues. The DNA of the CDR3 is TGTGCCAGCAGCAAAGAGGCAGGGATACTGGCTGGGGCCAACGTCCTGACTTTC. Translating gives CASSKEAGILAGANVLTF.

This rearrangement joins TRBV7-2 to TRBJ2-7; D remains unclear. Germline assignment: CDR1 SGHTA and CDR2 FQGNSA. Trimming cost V 1 base and J 2 bases, with 15 bases left between them. CDR3 size: 16 residues. The CDR3 coding sequence is TGTGCCAGCAGCTTAGGAGGATTCCCGGCCACCTACGAGCAGTACTTC. Translating it yields CASSLGGFPATYEQYF. Combining the CDR3 with reference TRBV7-2 and TRBJ2-7 gives the whole variable domain GAGVSQSPSNKVTEKGKDVELRCDPISGHTALYWYRQSLGQGLEFLIYFQGNSAPDKSGLPSDRFSAERTGGSVSTLTIQRTQQEDSAVYLCASSLGGFPATYEQYFGPGTRLTVT.

The chain employs TRBV7-8 and TRBJ2-1, with D possibly matching TRBD1 (6 bases). This CDR3 has 16 residues. Germline V lookup: CDR1 SGHVS, CDR2 FQNEAQ. Trimming pared 7 bases from V and 5 bases from J, leaving 21 bases between. The CDR3 nucleotides read TGTGCCAGCACCCATATCGTCGGACAGCTCAACAATGAGCAGTTCTTC. This encodes CASTHIVGQLNNEQFF.

The V gene is TRBV6-1, the J gene TRBJ2-3; 15 nucleotides agree with TRBD2. CDR3 length equals 16 residues. Per the germline V gene, CDR1 is MNHNS and CDR2 is SASEGT. With V trimmed by 4 bases and J by 3 bases, 2 bases remained unmatched. CDR3 bases: TGTGCCAGCAGTGGGGGACTAGCGGGAGGAACAGATACGCAGTATTTT. It translates to CASSGGLAGGTDTQYF.

As DNA, the CDR3 is TGTGCCAGCTCACCATCACAGGGCCCCCCCTACGAGCAGTACTTC. It is translated as CASSPSQGPPYEQYF. The gene calls are TRBV18 and TRBJ2-7; perhaps TRBD1 as D (6 bases). Germline assignment: CDR1 KGHSH and CDR2 LQKENI. The ends were cut back, 2 bases at V and 2 bases at J, with 13 bases in the middle. The CDR3 sequence is 15 residues long.

The genes are TRBV11-2 and TRBJ2-5; 7 bases are a match to TRBD2. V lost 5 bases, J lost 5 bases, and 8 bases stayed unmatched. This CDR3 spans 14 amino acids. The germline V gene has CDR1 SGHAT and CDR2 FQNNGV. The CDR3 sequence is CASSHGGSVETQYF. DNA for the CDR3: TGTGCCAGCAGCCACGGGGGGAGTGTCGAGACCCAGTACTTC.

The rearrangement uses TRBV28 and TRBJ1-5; TRBD1 aligns across 8 bases. The CDR3 loop spans 15 amino acids. V lost 5 bases to trimming and J lost 2 bases; unmatched junction nucleotides: 5. Germline V CDR1 and CDR2: MDHEN, SYDVKM. CDR3 amino acids: CASSTGGAGNQPQHF. DNA for the CDR3: TGTGCCAGCAGTACAGGGGGGGCAGGCAATCAGCCCCAGCATTTT.

This chain joins TRBV28 and TRBJ2-7; D gene unclear. Trimming removed 3 bases from V and 1 base from J, with 10 bases in between. The CDR3 has 14 residues. Germline values: CDR1 MDHEN, CDR2 SYDVKM. CDR3 protein: CASSLGSLSYEQYF. CDR3 sequence (DNA): TGTGCCAGCAGTTTGGGCAGTTTGTCCTACGAGCAGTACTTC.

This rearrangement joins TRBV7-2 to TRBJ1-1, with 7 nucleotides matching TRBD1. This CDR3 contains 14 residues. From germline, CDR1 is SGHTA and CDR2 FQGNSA. The ends lost 3 bases at V and 4 bases at J; junction bases unmatched: 5. CDR3 coding DNA: TGTGCCAGCAGCTTTCAGGGGGTTGGCACTGAAGCTTTCTTT. It translates to CASSFQGVGTEAFF. The full variable domain, in which reference TRBV7-2 and TRBJ1-1 provide the parts outside the CDR3, is GAGVSQSPSNKVTEKGKDVELRCDPISGHTALYWYRQSLGQGLEFLIYFQGNSAPDKSGLPSDRFSAERTGGSVSTLTIQRTQQEDSAVYLCASSFQGVGTEAFFGQGTRLTVV.

The chain carries TRBV7-9 and TRBJ2-3; 12 bases match TRBD2. Looked up from germline, CDR1 is SEHNR and CDR2 is FQNEAQ (reference sequence). V was pared by 5 bases and J by 6 bases, with 9 bases of the junction left unmatched. CDR3 length: 16 amino acids. The CDR3 nucleotides are TGTGCCAGCAGCGATCTAGCGGGAGGGGAGCGCGATACGCAGTATTTT. The encoded protein is CASSDLAGGERDTQYF.

The rearrangement joins TRBV28 to TRBJ2-3, with 8 bases matching TRBD2. Germline V gene lookup returns CDR1 MDHEN and CDR2 SYDVKM. Unmatched junction bases numbered 21, after V lost 5 bases and J lost 2 bases. This CDR3 is built from 20 residues. CDR3 protein: CASSLEDGGRKTYLTDTQYF. The CDR3 nucleotides read TGTGCCAGCAGTCTCGAGGATGGCGGGAGGAAAACCTACCTCACAGATACGCAGTATTTT.

This clone came up a few times. This rearrangement joins TRBV10-3 to TRBJ2-7; perhaps TRBD2 as D (5 bases). V was clipped by 5 bases and J by 0 bases, with 8 bases between them. CDR1 is ENHRY, CDR2 SYGVKD, per germline. The CDR3 totals 13 residues. The CDR3 DNA sequence: TGTGCCATCAGTTCCGGGGTCTCCTACGAGCAGTACTTC. This translates into CAISSGVSYEQYF.

This clone was observed a few times. The chain joins TRBV10-3 to TRBJ2-1, with TRBD2 matching over 9 bases. The germline V gene has CDR1 ENHRY and CDR2 SYGVKD. Trimming at V came to 3 bases and at J to 7 bases, leaving 10 bases not matched to a gene. This CDR3 has 16 amino acids. The CDR3 reads CAISELTSGGGNEQFF. The CDR3 DNA reads TGTGCCATCAGTGAACTGACTAGCGGTGGGGGGAATGAGCAGTTCTTC.

CDR3 DNA sequence: TGCGCCAGCAGCTTGGGGGAGGGTTCCGCACCCTATGGCTACACCTTC. Translating gives CASSLGEGSAPYGYTF. The rearrangement links TRBV5-1 to TRBJ1-2; no clear D gene. The germline CDR1 and CDR2 sequences are SGHRS and YFSETQ. V was pared by 0 bases and J by 4 bases, with 16 bases between. The CDR3 is 16 residues long.

This clone was seen a handful of times. J is TRBJ2-7 and V is TRBV6-5, with a weak D call TRBD1 (6 bases). The V gene's germline CDR1 is MNHEY and CDR2 SVGAGI. The V and J ends lost 6 bases and 2 bases respectively, with 14 bases between them. The CDR3 runs to 14 residues. CDR3 residues: CASRPGQLPYEQYF. CDR3 bases: TGTGCCAGCAGACCCGGACAGCTCCCCTACGAGCAGTACTTC.

For the CDR3, the DNA is TGTGCCATCAGTGATTCAGGGGGATACGAAAAACTGTTTTTT. It yields the protein CAISDSGGYEKLFF. The J gene is TRBJ1-4, the V gene TRBV10-3; 7 nucleotides match TRBD1. The V segment lost 3 bases and the J segment 8 bases; nucleotides outside the gene matches: 6. Germline CDR1 is ENHRY and CDR2 is SYGVKD. This CDR3 has 14 amino acids.

This chain connects TRBV2 to TRBJ2-5; 7 bases align to TRBD1. The germline CDR1 and CDR2 sequences are SNHLY and FYNNEI. Trimming cost V 4 bases and J 2 bases; bases outside gene matches: 7. This CDR3 is 15 amino acids long. In DNA, the CDR3 is TGTGCCAGCAGTGGCAGGGACAGCTTACAAGAGACCCAGTACTTC. It codes for CASSGRDSLQETQYF.

The chain employs TRBV3-1 (or the pseudogene TRBV3-2) and TRBJ2-2; 14 positions match TRBD2. Germline lookup yields CDR1 LGHDT and CDR2 YNNKEL (reference sequence). J gave up 2 bases and V 4 bases, and 3 bases lay outside the gene matches. The CDR3 is 17 residues long. CDR3 coding DNA: TGTGCCAGCAGCCGGACTAGCGGGAGGTCTAACACCGGGGAGCTGTTTTTT. Protein product: CASSRTSGRSNTGELFF.

This rearrangement joins TRBV6-6 to TRBJ2-2, with 8 nucleotides matching TRBD1. Unmatched junction bases numbered 9, after V lost 5 bases and J lost 1 base. CDR3 length: 17 residues. Germline assignment: CDR1 MNHNY and CDR2 SVGAGI (reference sequence). CDR3 region: CASSPGGAQLNTGELFF. CDR3 in DNA: TGTGCCAGCAGTCCAGGGGGCGCGCAGTTGAACACCGGGGAGCTGTTTTTT.

A few counts support this clone. V gene TRBV27 combines with J gene TRBJ2-7, with D perhaps matching TRBD2 (6 bases). This CDR3 contains 12 residues. Germline CDR1 reads MNHEY; CDR2 reads SMNVEV (reference sequence). Trimming stripped 4 bases from V and 5 bases from J, with 9 bases between. In nucleotides, the CDR3 is TGTGCCAGCAGTTATGGGACTCACGAGCAGTACTTC. Its protein product is CASSYGTHEQYF.

This clone was seen once. This sequence joins TRBV3-1 (or the pseudogene TRBV3-2) and TRBJ2-1; 7 bases agree with TRBD2. This CDR3 has 14 residues. With 3 bases clipped from V and 6 bases from J, the junction kept 5 bases outside the gene matches. CDR1 LGHDT and CDR2 YNNKEL come from the germline V gene (reference sequence). CDR3 nucleotide sequence: TGTGCCAGCAGCCATGTGGCGGGAGTCAATGAGCAGTTCTTC. Its translation is CASSHVAGVNEQFF.

This clone was picked up one time. The chain employs TRBV25-1 and TRBJ2-7; 7 nucleotides line up with TRBD1. Per the germline V gene, CDR1 is MGHDK and CDR2 is SYGVNS. The ends lost 0 bases at V and 6 bases at J; junction bases unmatched: 2. The CDR3 is 13 residues long. CDR3 coding DNA: TGTGCCAGCAGTGAATATAGGGGGCTCGAGCAGTACTTC. Translated: CASSEYRGLEQYF.

This chain joins TRBV15 and TRBJ1-1; 9 nucleotides match TRBD1. The CDR3 length is 14 residues. J lost 8 bases, V lost 3 bases, and 7 bases had no gene match. Germline V gene sequence: CDR1 LNHNV, CDR2 YYDKDF (reference sequence). The CDR3 reads CATSRDRGVSEAFF. CDR3 in DNA: TGTGCCACCAGCAGGGACAGGGGAGTATCAGAAGCTTTCTTT.

The chain recombines TRBV9 with TRBJ2-7; tentatively, D is TRBD1 (6 bases). Trimming pared 0 bases from V and 4 bases from J, leaving 11 bases between. The CDR3 extends over 14 amino acids. Germline CDR1 SGDLS, CDR2 YYNGEE. This chain's CDR3 is CASSVDGQIYEQYF. The DNA of the CDR3 is TGTGCCAGCAGCGTAGACGGACAGATTTACGAGCAGTACTTC.

The CDR3 here is CATATGGGERLFF. The CDR3 DNA reads as TGTGCCACTGCGACAGGGGGGGGTGAGCGGCTGTTTTTT. The rearrangement joins TRBV2 to TRBJ1-4, with 9 positions matching TRBD1. The V gene's germline CDR1 is SNHLY and CDR2 FYNNEI. The CDR3 spans 13 residues. V trimming: 10 bases; J trimming: 14 bases; junction bases outside the gene matches: 14.

The chain employs TRBV9 and TRBJ2-1; possible D gene TRBD1, 5 bases. Germline CDR1 SGDLS, CDR2 YYNGEE. CDR3 length equals 15 residues. V shed 0 bases and J shed 2 bases, with 9 bases lying between them. In DNA, the CDR3 is TGTGCCAGCAGCGTAGAAGGGGTAACCTACAATGAGCAGTTCTTC. It translates to CASSVEGVTYNEQFF.

The chain couples TRBV28 to TRBJ2-2; TRBD1 aligns across 9 bases. After removal of 4 bases from V and 7 bases from J, the junction contained 10 bases not matched to a gene. CDR1 is MDHEN and CDR2 is SYDVKM in the germline V gene. The CDR3 length is 16 residues. This CDR3 is CASSSGTGKRVGELFF. In DNA, the CDR3 is TGTGCCAGCAGTTCAGGGACAGGGAAGAGAGTCGGGGAGCTGTTTTTT.

The chain links TRBV21-1 to TRBJ2-3; whether TRBD2, the table's D call, matches the DNA was not checked. TRBV21-1 is a pseudogene. The CDR3 sequence is 16 residues long. The CDR3 reads CASSKWTTSNTDTQYF. The CDR3 DNA sequence: TGTGCCAGCAGCAAATGGACTACCTCAAACACAGATACGCAGTATTTT.

The V call is TRBV5-1, the J call TRBJ1-1; D is uncertain. V was pared by 5 bases and J by 2 bases, with 10 bases between. This CDR3 is built from 13 residues. Germline V lookup: CDR1 SGHRS, CDR2 YFSETQ. Here the CDR3 reads CASSSRGNTEAFF. CDR3 in DNA: TGCGCCAGCAGTTCCCGGGGTAACACTGAAGCTTTCTTT.

For the CDR3, the DNA is TGTGCCAGCTCCAAGGGGGAAATACCTAGCACAGATACGCAGTATTTT. It is translated as CASSKGEIPSTDTQYF. This rearrangement joins TRBV18 to TRBJ2-3, with D possibly being TRBD1 (6 bases). Trimming took 6 bases from V and 0 from J, leaving 16 bases between them. CDR1 KGHSH and CDR2 LQKENI come from the germline V gene. The CDR3 is 16 amino acids.